The clone carrying this T cell receptor beta chain was observed a handful of times. RNA transcripts yielded amplified TCR beta CDR3 regions. First-round RT-PCR targeting the TCR CDR3 was performed with the HTBI primer set. A single record per CDR3 protein comes from TCRdb applying MiXCR to the multiplex PCR reads. The sample gives some 400,000 distinct CDR3 sequences, approximately 13% of which show up once; about 20% is in the top ten. This entry belongs to a study of T cells in Graves' hyperthyroidism and ophthalmopathy. The study excluded patients with uncontrolled infection, other autoimmune disease, pregnancy or lactation. On the basis of clinical symptoms, serum thyroxine and TRAb, thyroid ultrasound and orbital computed tomography, diagnoses were made. The sample of blood was obtained at first hyperthyroidism diagnosis (before any ophthalmopathy symptoms). Germline-derived CDR1 and CDR2 are LNHDA and SQIVND (reference sequence). Trimming removed 7 bases at V and 7 bases at J, with 10 bases between. The CDR3 runs 11 residues.

The chain is built from TRBV19 and TRBJ1-2; D gene unclear. The sample was blood. This TCR was recovered from a man aged 25 to 40 with Graves' hyperthyroidism that later progressed to Graves' ophthalmopathy. This chain's CDR3 is CASNGGLGYTF. The CDR3 DNA reads TGTGCCAGTAATGGTGGGCTTGGCTACACCTTC.